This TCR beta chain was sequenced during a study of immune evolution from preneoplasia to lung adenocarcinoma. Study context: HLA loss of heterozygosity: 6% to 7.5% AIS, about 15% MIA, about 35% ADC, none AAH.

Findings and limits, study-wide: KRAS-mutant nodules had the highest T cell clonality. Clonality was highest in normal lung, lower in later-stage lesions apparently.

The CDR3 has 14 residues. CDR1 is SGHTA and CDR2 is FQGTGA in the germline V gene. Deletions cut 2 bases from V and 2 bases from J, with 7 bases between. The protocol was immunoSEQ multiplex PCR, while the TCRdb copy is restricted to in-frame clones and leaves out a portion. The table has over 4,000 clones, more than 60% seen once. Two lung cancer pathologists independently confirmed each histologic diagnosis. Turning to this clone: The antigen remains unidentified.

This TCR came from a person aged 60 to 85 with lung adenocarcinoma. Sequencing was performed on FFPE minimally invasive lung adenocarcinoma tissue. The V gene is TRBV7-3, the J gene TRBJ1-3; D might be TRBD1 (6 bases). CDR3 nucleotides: TGTGCCAGCAGCTTAGGGGGGCCTGGAAACACCATATATTTT. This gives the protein CASSLGGPGNTIYF.